The 10 T cell receptor beta chains below were found in one sample sequenced in a study of response to subunit inactivated influenza vaccine. TCRdb re-derived calls from the RT-PCR reads in MiXCR, one entry per CDR3 protein. The table shows a few hundred thousand distinct CDR3 sequences, with less than 15% occurring only once. Sample: PBMCs from blood, taken about 13 days after vaccination. The receptor source for this set is a man aged 50-60 years who received an inactivated influenza vaccine.

This rearrangement joins TRBV27 to TRBJ2-2; the match to TRBD1 covers 9 bases. CDR3 size: 18 residues. The trim removed 0 bases at V and 0 bases at J, leaving 5 bases unmatched. Germline V CDR1 and CDR2: MNHEY, SMNVEV (reference sequence). The CDR3 coding sequence is TGTGCCAGCAGTTTATCGTTGACAGGGGGTGCGAACACCGGGGAGCTGTTTTTT. This encodes CASSLSLTGGANTGELFF.

The chain is built from TRBV29-1 and TRBJ1-4, with 7 nucleotides matching TRBD1. Trimming removed 7 bases from V and 6 bases from J; junction bases left unmatched: 8. Looked up from germline, CDR1 is SQVTM and CDR2 is ANQGSEA. The CDR3 is 13 amino acids. The DNA for the CDR3 is TGCAGCGCTCGACAGGGATGGGATGAAAAACTGTTTTTT. Translation: CSARQGWDEKLFF. Based on the CDR3 plus reference TRBV29-1 and TRBJ1-4, the full variable domain is SAVISQKPSRDICQRGTSLTIQCQVDSQVTMMFWYRQQPGQSLTLIATANQGSEATYESGFVIDKFPISRPNLTFSTLTVSNMSPEDSSIYLCSARQGWDEKLFFGSGTQLSVL.

This rearrangement joins TRBV11-2 to TRBJ2-1, with 8 nucleotides matching TRBD2. The junction had 2 bases not matched to a gene; V was cut back by 0 bases and J by 4 bases. Per the germline V gene, CDR1 is SGHAT and CDR2 is FQNNGV. The length of the CDR3 is 15 residues. CDR3 sequence: CASSLDAGGYNEQFF. In nucleotides, the CDR3 is TGTGCCAGCAGCTTAGACGCGGGGGGTTACAATGAGCAGTTCTTC.

The sample holds a few counts of this clonotype. The J gene is TRBJ2-1, the V gene TRBV10-3; the match to TRBD2 covers 10 bases. This CDR3 contains 13 residues. CDR1 ENHRY and CDR2 SYGVKD come from the germline V gene. Losses at the gene ends were 10 bases for V and 9 bases for J; bases not matched to a gene: 9. The CDR3 is CATARSGRTEQFF. The CDR3 nucleotides are TGTGCCACCGCCCGTAGCGGGAGGACTGAGCAGTTCTTC.

This clonotype was detected only a few times. The rearrangement joins TRBV24-1 to TRBJ2-7, with D unresolved. The CDR3 contains 12 residues. V lost 3 bases to trimming and J lost 4 bases, with 6 bases between them. The V gene's germline CDR1 is KGHDR and CDR2 SFDVKD. The CDR3 spells CATSDDKYEQYF. CDR3 in DNA: TGTGCCACCAGTGATGATAAGTACGAGCAGTACTTC.

The chain couples TRBV7-2 to TRBJ2-5, with unresolved D. V shed 3 bases and J shed 1 base, with 6 bases lying between them. The CDR3 consists of 13 residues. Germline lookup yields CDR1 SGHTA and CDR2 FQGNSA. The CDR3 sequence: CASSLLFQETQYF. In DNA, the CDR3 is TGTGCCAGCAGCTTGCTATTCCAAGAGACCCAGTACTTC.

At least ten counts were recorded for this clonotype. The chain carries TRBV7-2 and TRBJ1-5; no clear D. CDR1 is SGHTA, CDR2 FQGNSA, per germline. CDR3 length: 12 amino acids. Trimming stripped 6 bases from V and 6 bases from J, with 9 bases between. CDR3 bases: TGTGCCAGCAGTTTACGGGGTCAGCCCCAGCATTTT. Translated, it gives CASSLRGQPQHF.

The chain is built from TRBV9 and TRBJ2-3; 10 bases are a match to TRBD1. Trimming removed 4 bases from V and 0 bases from J; junction bases left unmatched: 2. Germline lookup yields CDR1 SGDLS and CDR2 YYNGEE. The CDR3 consists of 15 residues. This CDR3 is CASSRQGASTDTQYF. CDR3 bases: TGTGCCAGCAGCCGACAGGGGGCTAGCACAGATACGCAGTATTTT.

This clonotype was counted only a few times. The chain uses TRBV18 and TRBJ2-1, with 11 bases that match TRBD2. CDR1 and CDR2 (germline): KGHSH, LQKENI. The ends lost 2 bases at V and 4 bases at J; junction bases unmatched: 1. CDR3 length: 15 amino acids. CDR3 DNA sequence: TGTGCCAGCTCACCATGGACTAGCGGGTACAATGAGCAGTTCTTC. Translating gives CASSPWTSGYNEQFF.

The rearrangement uses TRBV21-1 and TRBJ1-3; the D call in the table, TRBD1, was not verified against the DNA. TRBV21-1 is given as a pseudogene. This CDR3 has 14 amino acids. The CDR3 DNA follows: TGTGCCAGCAGCAAAAGGGACATAGGAAACACCATATATTTT. As protein: CASSKRDIGNTIYF.